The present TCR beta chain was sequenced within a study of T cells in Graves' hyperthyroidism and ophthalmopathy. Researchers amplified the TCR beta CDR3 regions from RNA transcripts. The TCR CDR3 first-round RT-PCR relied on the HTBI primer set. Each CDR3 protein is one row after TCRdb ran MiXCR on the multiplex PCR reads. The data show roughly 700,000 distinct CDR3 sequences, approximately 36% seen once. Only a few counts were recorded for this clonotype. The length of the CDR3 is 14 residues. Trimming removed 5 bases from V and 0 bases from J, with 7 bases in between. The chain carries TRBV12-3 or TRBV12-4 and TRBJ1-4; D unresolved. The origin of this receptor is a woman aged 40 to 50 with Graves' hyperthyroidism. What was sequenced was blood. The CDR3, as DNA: TGTGCCAGCAGTACAAGAGCAACTAATGAAAAACTGTTTTTT. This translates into CASSTRATNEKLFF.